This T cell receptor (beta chain) was observed in a study of T cell responses to AZD1222 COVID-19 vaccine. Profiling relied on immunoSEQ multiplex PCR, and the TCRdb table lists in-frame clones only, not all of them. The data contain about 140,000 clones, 89% of them singletons. CDR1 and CDR2 (germline): SGHNT, YYREEE (reference sequence). V was shortened by 0 bases and J by 7 bases, with 9 bases between the two germline ends. The CDR3 has 13 amino acids. This chain joins TRBV5-4 and TRBJ2-3; no definite D call. This sequence originates from an adult in good health. Material: peripheral blood, obtained on day 0 of AZD1222 vaccination. The CDR3 DNA reads as TGTGCCAGCAGCTTGGATGGGCTAAATACGCAGTATTTT. It encodes CASSLDGLNTQYF.